The clone carrying this TCR beta chain appeared a few times. TCRdb re-called the 5' RACE reads with MiXCR, one entry per CDR3 protein. The repertoire holds hundreds of thousands of distinct CDR3 sequences, with 9% to 15% as singletons. CDR3 length: 14 residues. Trimming took 2 bases from V and 7 from J; bases not matched to a gene: 7. Looked up from germline, CDR1 is SGHTA and CDR2 is FQGNSA. The sample belongs to a study of T cells after yellow fever vaccination. V is TRBV7-2 and J is TRBJ2-7, with 8 bases matching TRBD1. Sample: PBMCs, taken on the day of the yellow fever booster vaccination. This clonotype was obtained from a man aged 25-40 years who received the YFV17D yellow fever vaccine. CDR3 sequence: CASSLSQGAWEQYF. In DNA form, the CDR3 reads TGTGCCAGCAGCTTATCCCAGGGGGCTTGGGAGCAGTACTTC.